The 10 T cell receptor beta chains given below trace back to one sample, sequenced in a study of blood T cell repertoires in COVID-19. Method: immunoSEQ multiplex PCR; TCRdb's copy keeps in-frame clones and lacks some. The sample lists around 270,000 clones, around nine tenths occurring once. Sequenced input: peripheral blood. All receptors derive from a man aged 40-49 years with acute or convalescent COVID-19.

This chain joins TRBV6-5 and TRBJ1-2; 7 bases agree with TRBD1. Germline V gene data show CDR1 as MNHEY and CDR2 as SVGAGI. The CDR3 has 15 residues. V was pared by 1 base and J by 9 bases, with 11 bases of the junction left unmatched. The CDR3 here is CASSYLARGYVSYTF. CDR3 nucleotide sequence: TGTGCCAGCAGTTACTTGGCCAGGGGGTATGTGAGCTACACCTTC.

This chain uses TRBV11-1 with TRBJ2-1; TRBD1 aligns across 7 bases. The V gene's germline CDR1 is SGHAT and CDR2 FQDESV (reference sequence). The trim removed 5 bases at V and 6 bases at J, leaving 13 bases unmatched. The CDR3 has 16 residues. Written as DNA, the CDR3 is TGTGCCAGCAGCCCCTTAGGACACAGGGGTAGCAATGAGCAGTTCTTC. This translates into CASSPLGHRGSNEQFF. The variable domain in full, completed from reference TRBV11-1 and TRBJ2-1, reads EAEVAQSPRYKITEKSQAVAFWCDPISGHATLYWYRQILGQGPELLVQFQDESVVDDSQLPKDRFSAERLKGVDSTLKIQPAELGDSAMYLCASSPLGHRGSNEQFFGPGTRLTVL.

The sample holds one count of this clone. In DNA, the CDR3 is TGTGCCAGCAGTAAGATGACTAGCGGGGTGACCGGGGAGCTGTTTTTT. Its translation is CASSKMTSGVTGELFF. V is TRBV27 and J is TRBJ2-2, with 11 bases lining up with TRBD2. CDR3 length: 16 amino acids. V lost 5 bases to trimming and J lost 5 bases; unmatched junction nucleotides: 7. CDR1 MNHEY and CDR2 SMNVEV come from the germline V gene (reference sequence).

The chain uses TRBV4-1 and TRBJ2-7; 7 bases fit TRBD1. From germline, CDR1 is MGHRA and CDR2 YSYEKL. Trimming at V came to 0 bases and at J to 5 bases, leaving 4 bases not matched to a gene. This CDR3 has 14 residues. CDR3 protein: CASSQETGYNEQYF. The CDR3 DNA is TGCGCCAGCAGCCAAGAGACAGGGTACAACGAGCAGTACTTC.

This sequence joins TRBV29-1 and TRBJ1-3, with D hard to call. CDR1 SQVTM and CDR2 ANQGSEA come from the germline V gene. The CDR3 extends over 14 amino acids. Trimming pared 3 bases from V and 0 bases from J, leaving 9 bases between. As DNA, the CDR3 is TGCAGCGTTGAGACGGGTACCTCTGGAAACACCATATATTTT. As protein: CSVETGTSGNTIYF.

V and J are TRBV6-6 and TRBJ1-4; no firm D call. CDR3 length: 13 amino acids. V lost 8 bases to trimming and J lost 5 bases, with 12 bases between them. CDR1 MNHNY and CDR2 SVGAGI come from the germline V gene (reference sequence). Here the CDR3 DNA reads TGTGCCAGCCTGGCCAGGCGAAATGAAAAACTGTTTTTT. Translation gives CASLARRNEKLFF.

The J gene is TRBJ1-4, the V gene TRBV2, with TRBD1 matching 7 bases. V shed 7 bases and J 8 bases; nucleotides not matched to a gene: 10. CDR1 and CDR2 from the germline V gene are SNHLY and FYNNEI. CDR3 length: 14 amino acids. The DNA for the CDR3 is TGTGCCAGCACCCCAGGGGGGCGCAGAGAAAAACTGTTTTTT. It yields the protein CASTPGGRREKLFF.

This chain uses TRBV29-1 with TRBJ2-1; D may be TRBD2 (5 bases). Looked up from germline, CDR1 is SQVTM and CDR2 is ANQGSEA. V lost 7 bases to trimming and J lost 4 bases, with 17 bases between them. The CDR3 spans 14 residues. CDR3 sequence reads: CSAMAAAGYNEQFF. The CDR3 nucleotides read TGCAGCGCGATGGCGGCTGCGGGTTACAATGAGCAGTTCTTC.

This sequence joins TRBV4-2 and TRBJ1-4; no clear D gene. In germline, CDR1 is LGHNA, CDR2 YNFKEQ. V gave up 4 bases and J gave up 6 bases, with 18 bases separating them. The CDR3 loop spans 16 amino acids. Here the CDR3 DNA reads TGTGCCAGCAGCCCGAGCGGCCAGGAGATATATGAAAAACTGTTTTTT. It encodes CASSPSGQEIYEKLFF.

V is TRBV19 and J is TRBJ2-5; D not certain. CDR1 and CDR2 from the germline V gene are LNHDA and SQIVND (reference sequence). V was clipped by 3 bases and J by 1 base, with 6 bases between them. The CDR3 is 13 amino acids. CDR3 nucleotides: TGTGCCAGTAGTATGACACTCCAAGAGACCCAGTACTTC. Its protein is CASSMTLQETQYF. The variable domain in full, completed from reference TRBV19 and TRBJ2-5, reads DGGITQSPKYLFRKEGQNVTLSCEQNLNHDAMYWYRQDPGQGLRLIYYSQIVNDFQKGDIAEGYSVSREKKESFPLTVTSAQKNPTAFYLCASSMTLQETQYFGPGTRLLVL.